This T cell receptor beta chain was retrieved from a study of preoperative IRX-2 immunotherapy in early breast cancer. The CDR3 loop spans 15 amino acids. The germline V gene has CDR1 SGHNT and CDR2 YENEEA. V dropped 3 bases and J dropped 0 bases, with 12 bases sitting between them. Treatment here: preoperative locoregional IRX-2 cytokine immunotherapy. Patients received preoperative, locoregional IRX-2 cytokine immunotherapy in a phase Ib study. Using immunoSEQ multiplex PCR, the repertoire was profiled, and TCRdb retains in-frame clones only, with some absent. The sample comprises around 43,000 clones, about 72% of which are singletons, and 1% to 1.5% rests with the top ten.

The sequence was collected from a human donor with breast cancer. V and J are TRBV11-3 and TRBJ2-7; D possibly uses TRBD1 or TRBD2 (5 bases each). The sample here was tumor tissue, taken after IRX-2 immunotherapy. The CDR3 here is CASSLEPGRSYEQYF. CDR3 in DNA: TGTGCCAGCAGCTTGGAACCGGGGCGCTCCTACGAGCAGTACTTC. Using reference TRBV11-3 and TRBJ2-7 for the parts outside the CDR3, the full variable domain is EAGVVQSPRYKIIEKKQPVAFWCNPISGHNTLYWYLQNLGQGPELLIRYENEEAVDDSQLPKDRFSAERLKGVDSTLKIQPAELGDSAVYLCASSLEPGRSYEQYFGPGTRLTVT.